Listed below are T cell receptor beta chains from one sample, sequenced in a study of human T cells and chemical hapten exposure. TCRdb independently ran MiXCR on the RACE reads; one entry per CDR3 protein. This table holds 55,000 to 85,000 distinct CDR3 sequences, around 10% found once. The sequences come from whole blood, collected in connection with sensitization to the hapten diphenylcyclopropenone (DPC). The receptors derive from a woman aged 40 to 50 with alopecia areata. Some clones in this sample may be carry-over from other donors' samples. Each CDR3 is given with its conserved first and last residue. The order of the fields is V gene, J gene, D gene, clone size, CDR3 protein, CDR3 DNA. D genes are given only for firm matches. A clone size is listed for some rows: how often the clone was seen (once, few, many), or a class if it is expanded.

TRBV5-1	TRBJ2-5	NA	NA	CASSLGGSLDKETQYF	TGCGCCAGCAGCTTGGGCGGTAGCCTGGATAAAGAGACCCAGTACTTC
TRBV6-2/TRBV6-3	TRBJ1-2	NA	many	CASSPGGIPYGYTF	TGTGCCAGCAGTCCCGGGGGGATCCCCTATGGCTACACCTTC
TRBV5-4	TRBJ2-5	NA	few	CASRDGSSQETQYF	TGTGCCAGCAGGGACGGCAGCAGTCAAGAGACCCAGTACTTC
TRBV27	TRBJ1-1	NA	few	CASSLKHPNTEAFF	TGTGCCAGCAGTTTAAAGCACCCGAACACTGAAGCTTTCTTT
TRBV6-5	TRBJ2-3	NA	many	CASTRKDTQYF	TGTGCCAGCACCCGGAAAGATACGCAGTATTTT
TRBV29-1	TRBJ1-4	NA	many	CSVEGPRGKLFF	TGCAGCGTTGAAGGTCCGCGGGGAAAACTGTTTTTT
TRBV20-1	TRBJ2-1	TRBD2	many	CSAFPPGTSEQFF	TGCAGTGCTTTCCCCCCCGGGACTAGCGAGCAGTTCTTC
TRBV28	TRBJ2-7	TRBD1	many	CASSPTGGGEQYF	TGTGCCAGCAGTCCTACAGGGGGCGGTGAGCAGTACTTC
TRBV7-6	TRBJ1-3	NA	few	CASSRSSGNTIYF	TGTGCCAGCAGCCGAAGCTCTGGAAACACCATATATTTT
TRBV10-3	TRBJ1-2	NA	many	CAISYLTNYGYTF	TGTGCCATCAGCTATCTGACTAACTATGGCTACACCTTC
TRBV30	TRBJ2-7	NA	many	CAWSVQGYEQYF	TGTGCCTGGAGTGTCCAGGGCTACGAGCAGTACTTC
TRBV30	TRBJ1-6	NA	many	CAWIEDGYYNSPLHF	TGTGCCTGGATTGAGGACGGGTACTATAATTCACCCCTCCACTTT
TRBV12-3/TRBV12-4	TRBJ2-3	TRBD1	few	CASSEDRRPDTQYF	TGTGCCAGCAGTGAGGACAGGCGGCCAGATACGCAGTATTTT
TRBV5-1	TRBJ2-7	NA	many	CASSPTWDKSSYEQYF	TGCGCCAGCAGCCCTACGTGGGACAAGAGCTCCTACGAGCAGTACTTC
TRBV4-3	TRBJ2-3	NA	many	CASSQSQGSTDTQYF	TGCGCCAGCAGCCAAAGTCAGGGGAGCACAGATACGCAGTATTTT
TRBV7-6	TRBJ1-1	NA	few	CASSSGSGREAFF	TGTGCCAGCAGCTCAGGGAGTGGTCGTGAAGCTTTCTTT
TRBV27	TRBJ1-1	NA	many	CASSLMVGGEAFF	TGTGCCAGCAGTTTAATGGTCGGAGGGGAGGCTTTCTTT
TRBV5-4	TRBJ2-7	TRBD2	NA	CASSRIPRRAGGRDEQYF	TGTGCCAGCAGCCGCATCCCCCGGCGAGCGGGGGGCAGGGACGAGCAGTACTTC
TRBV29-1	TRBJ2-4	NA	NA	CSVERDTNIQYF	TGCAGCGTAGAACGGGACACGAACATTCAGTACTTC
TRBV5-1	TRBJ2-3	TRBD2	many	CASSALAGETDTQYF	TGCGCCAGCAGCGCACTAGCGGGGGAGACAGATACGCAGTATTTT
TRBV7-3	TRBJ1-2	TRBD1	few	CASSLAHRGNYGYTF	TGTGCCAGCAGCTTAGCGCACAGGGGGAACTATGGCTACACCTTC
TRBV2	TRBJ1-6	TRBD1	many	CASSEEGQGRSPLHF	TGTGCCAGCAGTGAAGAGGGACAGGGGCGATCACCCCTCCACTTT
TRBV28	TRBJ1-1	TRBD1	few	CASSRWTGLGSTEAFF	TGTGCCAGCAGTAGATGGACAGGGCTGGGTAGCACTGAAGCTTTCTTT
TRBV4-3	TRBJ2-7	TRBD1	few	CASSQGSTGGYYEQYF	TGCGCCAGCAGCCAAGGGTCAACAGGGGGTTACTACGAGCAGTACTTC
TRBV7-9	TRBJ1-1	NA	many	CASSFRGLANTEAFF	TGTGCCAGCAGCTTTCGGGGGCTCGCAAACACTGAAGCTTTCTTT
TRBV12-3/TRBV12-4	TRBJ2-2	NA	many	CASSVRDPNTGELFF	TGTGCCAGCAGTGTCCGGGACCCGAACACCGGGGAGCTGTTTTTT
TRBV12-3/TRBV12-4	TRBJ2-1	NA	NA	CASSFGWTPTSHYNEQFF	TGTGCCAGCAGTTTTGGGTGGACTCCGACCTCCCACTACAATGAGCAGTTCTTC
TRBV20-1	TRBJ1-5	NA	many	CSARGPGGGNQPQHF	TGCAGTGCTAGGGGGCCGGGTGGAGGCAATCAGCCCCAGCATTTT
TRBV5-1	TRBJ2-3	NA	many	CASSRSSDTQYF	TGCGCCAGCAGCCGGAGCTCCGATACGCAGTATTTT
TRBV11-2	TRBJ1-1	NA	many	CASSLRDTTTEAFF	TGTGCCAGCAGTCTTCGGGACACGACCACTGAAGCTTTCTTT
TRBV30	TRBJ1-1	NA	few	CAWSRGGNTEAFF	TGTGCCTGGTCCCGGGGGGGAAACACTGAAGCTTTCTTT
TRBV2	TRBJ2-3	NA	many	CASSEVGTSTDTQYF	TGTGCCAGCAGTGAAGTAGGGACCAGCACAGATACGCAGTATTTT
TRBV6-5	TRBJ2-3	TRBD1	many	CASSPQGAVTDTQYF	TGTGCCAGCAGTCCTCAGGGGGCAGTCACAGATACGCAGTATTTT
TRBV10-3	TRBJ2-7	NA	few	CAISGAGLSYEQYF	TGTGCCATCAGTGGGGCAGGTCTTTCCTACGAGCAGTACTTC
TRBV12-3/TRBV12-4	TRBJ1-2	TRBD1	few	CASSLGTVYGYTF	TGTGCCAGCAGCCTTGGGACAGTCTATGGCTACACCTTC
TRBV29-1	TRBJ1-2	TRBD1	many	CSVARSGQGLGYTF	TGCAGCGTTGCCCGCAGCGGACAGGGCCTCGGCTACACCTTC
TRBV5-1	TRBJ1-2	NA	many	CASSSAPGDYGYTF	TGCGCCAGCAGCTCCGCTCCAGGGGACTATGGCTACACCTTC
TRBV29-1	TRBJ1-2	NA	many	CSVSDSYGYTF	TGCAGTGTGTCGGATTCCTATGGCTACACCTTC
TRBV7-2	TRBJ2-1	TRBD2	NA	CASKRRTSGSYNEQFF	TGTGCCAGCAAGCGACGGACTAGCGGGTCCTACAATGAGCAGTTCTTC
TRBV12-3/TRBV12-4	TRBJ2-3	TRBD2	few	CASTSTSGSTDTQYF	TGTGCCAGCACCTCGACTAGCGGAAGCACAGATACGCAGTATTTT
TRBV20-1	TRBJ1-1	NA	few	CSASQQGMNTEAFF	TGCAGTGCTAGCCAACAGGGAATGAACACTGAAGCTTTCTTT
TRBV18	TRBJ1-3	TRBD1	many	CASSPDRGAFRSGNTIYF	TGTGCCAGCTCACCAGACAGGGGGGCCTTTCGGTCTGGAAACACCATATATTTT
TRBV13	TRBJ1-6	NA	many	CASSQTGWGFPDSPLHF	TGTGCCAGCAGCCAAACAGGGTGGGGGTTTCCGGATTCACCCCTCCACTTT
TRBV5-4	TRBJ1-1	TRBD1	many	CASSLLAGGLGTEAFF	TGTGCCAGCAGCTTGTTAGCAGGGGGTTTGGGCACTGAAGCTTTCTTT
TRBV2	TRBJ2-7	NA	many	CASSDGRVTYEQYF	TGTGCCAGCAGTGATGGCAGGGTCACCTACGAGCAGTACTTC